This TCR beta chain originates from a study of radiation and T cells in renal cell carcinoma. Study-level results: Without pretreatment biopsies, baseline tumor clonotype presence was undetermined.

This CDR3 has 14 residues. V was cut by 6 bases and J by 0 bases, with 12 bases left in between. Germline V lookup: CDR1 MNHEY, CDR2 SVGAGI. Time point: baseline pretreatment blood. As to treatment: 15 Gy SBRT to primary tumor, nephrectomy 4 weeks later. After SBRT, blood was collected at 2 and 4 weeks, plus baseline. Using immunoSEQ multiplex PCR, the repertoire was profiled, and TCRdb retains in-frame clones only, with some absent. Of about 91,000 clones in the sample, over 75% are singletons; the top ten hold around 5.8%. In the case of this clone: Its antigen is undetermined.

The rearrangement joins TRBV6-5 to TRBJ2-7; D perhaps matches TRBD2 (6 bases). This sample comprised blood, obtained from a patient whose treatment included radiotherapy and nephrectomy. This TCR came from a man aged 60 to 69 with renal cell carcinoma. DNA for the CDR3: TGTGCCAGCAGACCGGGACTGAGCTCCTACGAGCAGTACTTC. Translated: CASRPGLSSYEQYF.